The 27 T cell receptor beta chains reported below all come from one sample, sequenced in a study of cytomegalovirus exposure and HLA in healthy donors. PCR primers comprised 60 Vbeta and 13 Jbeta primers. Measured with immunoSEQ multiplex PCR; TCRdb has only the in-frame clones, and not every one. The sample lists 150,000 to 200,000 clones, approximately 79% occurring once. Sample: PBMCs. The receptor source for this set is a woman between 40 and 50 years old in good health and CMV-seronegative.

The chain has TRBV9 and TRBJ2-3, with D maybe TRBD1 (5 bases). Germline loops: CDR1 SGDLS, CDR2 YYNGEE. V was shortened by 0 bases and J by 2 bases, with 13 bases between the two germline ends. This CDR3 is built from 16 residues. CDR3 coding DNA: TGTGCCAGCAGCGTAGATGGTGACAGATTCACAGATACGCAGTATTTT. Protein sequence: CASSVDGDRFTDTQYF.

This chain uses TRBV13 with TRBJ2-1; possible D gene TRBD1, 5 bases. V was clipped by 5 bases and J by 5 bases, with 10 bases between them. Germline lookup yields CDR1 PRHDT and CDR2 FYEKMQ (reference sequence). The CDR3 spans 13 residues. DNA of the CDR3: TGTGCCAGCAGCCTCCAGGACAACAATGAGCAGTTCTTC. Translated, it gives CASSLQDNNEQFF. The full variable domain, with the rest looked up from reference TRBV13 and TRBJ2-1, is AAGVIQSPRHLIKEKRETATLKCYPIPRHDTVYWYQQGPGQDPQFLISFYEKMQSDKGSIPDRFSAQQFSDYHSELNMSSLELGDSALYFCASSLQDNNEQFFGPGTRLTVL.

In this sample, this clone turned up a few times. The chain is built from TRBV2 and TRBJ2-7; 7 bases fit TRBD2. V shed 6 bases and J 0 bases; nucleotides not matched to a gene: 5. CDR1 and CDR2 (germline): SNHLY, FYNNEI. The CDR3 sequence is 14 residues long. In nucleotides, the CDR3 is TGTGCCAGCAGGTCTAGCGGAAACTCCTACGAGCAGTACTTC. Translated, it gives CASRSSGNSYEQYF.

This clone has just a few counts. The chain carries TRBV5-1 and TRBJ2-5, with D possibly matching TRBD2 (5 bases). Trimming took 4 bases from V and 5 from J, leaving 21 bases between them. CDR3 size: 16 residues. Germline CDR1 and CDR2: SGHRS and YFSETQ. The DNA for the CDR3 is TGCGCCAGCAGCAGAGTGTTCAGCGGAGCCTCGGAGACCCAGTACTTC. Encoded protein: CASSRVFSGASETQYF. The variable domain in full, completed from reference TRBV5-1 and TRBJ2-5, reads KAGVTQTPRYLIKTRGQQVTLSCSPISGHRSVSWYQQTPGQGLQFLFEYFSETQRNKGNFPGRFSGRQFSNSRSEMNVSTLELGDSALYLCASSRVFSGASETQYFGPGTRLLVL.

The rearrangement joins TRBV28 to TRBJ1-2; the D gene is possibly TRBD1 (5 bases). Germline CDR1 and CDR2: MDHEN and SYDVKM. The CDR3 covers 13 residues. Trimming stripped 8 bases from V and 0 bases from J, with 10 bases between. The CDR3 protein is CASGSTANYGYTF. CDR3 nucleotides: TGTGCCAGCGGGTCGACAGCTAACTATGGCTACACCTTC.

This clone was counted a few times. This chain uses TRBV5-4 with TRBJ1-3, with D perhaps TRBD1 (5 bases). The CDR3 loop spans 15 amino acids. V lost 4 bases and J lost 3, with 14 bases in between. The germline CDR1 and CDR2 sequences are SGHNT and YYREEE (reference sequence). Here the CDR3 DNA reads TGTGCCAGCAGCCTGGGCGGGGCAGGTGGAAACACCATATATTTT. Protein product: CASSLGGAGGNTIYF. Using reference TRBV5-4 and TRBJ1-3 for the parts outside the CDR3, the full variable domain is ETGVTQSPTHLIKTRGQQVTLRCSSQSGHNTVSWYQQALGQGPQFIFQYYREEENGRGNFPPRFSGLQFPNYSSELNVNALELDDSALYLCASSLGGAGGNTIYFGEGSWLTVV.

This chain links TRBV27 with TRBJ1-5; D is possibly TRBD1 (6 bases). V was cut by 3 bases and J by 3 bases, with 12 bases left in between. This CDR3 is 15 amino acids long. CDR1 is MNHEY, CDR2 SMNVEV, per germline (reference sequence). The CDR3 region is CASSLFGGLNQPQHF. In DNA, the CDR3 is TGTGCCAGCAGTTTGTTCGGGGGGCTCAATCAGCCCCAGCATTTT.

Concerning this clone: Other DNA variants within this sample encode the same CDR3. The J gene is TRBJ1-5, the V gene TRBV30; D is possibly TRBD1 (5 bases). The germline V gene has CDR1 GTSNPN and CDR2 SVGIG (reference sequence). CDR3 length: 13 residues. V was clipped by 1 base and J by 5 bases, with 9 bases between them. CDR3 loop: CAWSGGRDQPQHF. The CDR3 DNA sequence: TGTGCCTGGAGTGGGGGCAGAGATCAGCCCCAGCATTTT.

The rearrangement uses TRBV5-1 and TRBJ2-1; tentative D call: TRBD1 (6 bases). The length of the CDR3 is 16 residues. Between the trimmed V and J ends, which lost 4 bases and 0 bases, there was a span of 14 bases. Germline-derived CDR1 and CDR2 are SGHRS and YFSETQ. CDR3 region: CASSTYRDISYNEQFF. The CDR3 bases are TGCGCCAGCAGCACGTACCGGGACATCTCCTACAATGAGCAGTTCTTC.

This chain uses TRBV6-5 with TRBJ2-3; possibly TRBD2 for D (5 bases). There are 16 residues in the CDR3. Per the germline V gene, CDR1 is MNHEY and CDR2 is SVGAGI. V lost 0 bases and J 3 bases, leaving 13 bases between the germline ends. The CDR3, as DNA: TGTGCCAGCAGTTACTCGCCAGGACGGGATACAGATACGCAGTATTTT. Protein sequence: CASSYSPGRDTDTQYF.

This CDR3 is CASSLRLGYEQFF. CDR3 coding DNA: TGTGCCAGCAGTTTGAGACTAGGTTATGAGCAGTTCTTC. V gene TRBV28 combines with J gene TRBJ2-1, with a possible D match to TRBD2 (6 bases). The germline V and J ends were trimmed by 3 bases and 8 bases, with 11 bases remaining between them. CDR1 is MDHEN, CDR2 SYDVKM, per germline. CDR3 length: 13 residues.

The rearrangement uses TRBV11-3 and TRBJ1-5; a possible D gene is TRBD1 (5 bases). V lost 1 base and J 7 bases, leaving 14 bases between the germline ends. This CDR3 spans 15 amino acids. Germline CDR1 and CDR2: SGHNT and YENEEA. The CDR3 protein is CASSLAGGGKQPQHF. The DNA of the CDR3 is TGTGCCAGCAGCTTAGCGGGGGGAGGAAAGCAGCCCCAGCATTTT.

This chain connects TRBV5-8 to TRBJ1-6, with 9 bases lining up with TRBD1. J lost 9 bases, V lost 4 bases, and 11 bases had no gene match. Germline loops: CDR1 SGHTS, CDR2 YDEGEE. The CDR3 spans 16 residues. As DNA, the CDR3 is TGTGCCAGCAGCACGGAACAGGGGGCGCGTCTTTCACCCCTCCACTTT. Translating it yields CASSTEQGARLSPLHF.

V usage is TRBV2 and J usage is TRBJ1-6, with a possible D match to TRBD1 (6 bases). V lost 9 bases and J lost 9, with 18 bases in between. This CDR3 comprises 14 residues. The germline V gene has CDR1 SNHLY and CDR2 FYNNEI. The DNA for the CDR3 is TGTGCCAGTTACCGGGACAAAAGTCTTTCACCCCTCCACTTT. Amino acids: CASYRDKSLSPLHF.

This chain joins TRBV4-3 and TRBJ2-7, with 7 bases lining up with TRBD1. The CDR3 consists of 14 residues. In germline, CDR1 is LGHNA, CDR2 YSLEER. V dropped 1 base and J dropped 6; count of bases not matched to a gene: 6. DNA of the CDR3: TGCGCCAGCAGCCAAGCACAGGGGACCCGCGAGCAGTACTTC. Translated, it gives CASSQAQGTREQYF.

The J gene is TRBJ1-5, the V gene TRBV12-2; the table's D call TRBD1 went unverified against the DNA. TRBV12-2 is a pseudogene segment. This CDR3 contains 19 residues. The CDR3 sequence is CASRSRTGIIGHSNQPQHF. The CDR3, as DNA: TGTGCAAGTCGCTCCCGGACAGGGATCATCGGACACAGCAATCAGCCCCAGCATTTT.

The V gene is TRBV6-5, the J gene TRBJ2-7; 9 positions match TRBD1. The ends lost 5 bases at V and 6 bases at J; junction bases unmatched: 8. Germline V gene data show CDR1 as MNHEY and CDR2 as SVGAGI. The length of the CDR3 is 14 residues. CDR3 loop: CASSRQGEASEQYF. DNA for the CDR3: TGTGCCAGCAGTCGACAGGGGGAAGCTAGCGAGCAGTACTTC.

CDR3 DNA sequence: TGTGCCAGCAGTGAACCAACTAATGAGGTGCAGTTCTTC. Its protein product is CASSEPTNEVQFF. This chain connects TRBV25-1 to TRBJ2-1, with D uncertain. Looked up from germline, CDR1 is MGHDK and CDR2 is SYGVNS. Trimming removed 2 bases from V and 12 bases from J, with 14 bases in between. There are 13 residues in the CDR3.

The genes are TRBV29-1 and TRBJ1-2; no definite D call. V lost 6 bases, J lost 2 bases, and 13 bases lay in between. The CDR3 spans 13 residues. CDR1 is SQVTM, CDR2 ANQGSEA, per germline. The CDR3, as DNA: TGCAGCGTGCCTCCCCCCGGGAACTATGGCTACACCTTC. Protein sequence: CSVPPPGNYGYTF.

The chain recombines TRBV10-3 with TRBJ2-2; perhaps TRBD1 as D (5 bases). Germline V lookup: CDR1 ENHRY, CDR2 SYGVKD. The CDR3 runs 15 residues. V lost 1 base and J 5 bases, leaving 11 bases between the germline ends. Here the CDR3 reads CAISELTRATGELFF. The CDR3 nucleotides are TGTGCCATCAGTGAGTTAACCAGGGCGACCGGGGAGCTGTTTTTT.

The chain carries TRBV11-3 and TRBJ1-5, with no clear D. In germline, CDR1 is SGHNT, CDR2 YENEEA. The CDR3 is made up of 13 amino acids. V was clipped by 5 bases and J by 6 bases, with 11 bases between them. The CDR3 loop is CASSAGVLQPQHF. For the CDR3, the DNA is TGTGCCAGCAGCGCCGGGGTACTTCAGCCCCAGCATTTT.

This chain joins TRBV25-1 and TRBJ1-2; 7 bases map to TRBD1. The V gene end was trimmed by 6 bases and the J gene end by 0 bases; junction bases not matched to a gene: 1. CDR1 and CDR2 from the germline V gene are MGHDK and SYGVNS. The CDR3 loop spans 13 amino acids. CDR3 DNA: TGTGCCAGCAGCAGGGGGTCTAACTATGGCTACACCTTC. It encodes CASSRGSNYGYTF.

This chain connects TRBV19 to TRBJ1-5; tentative D call: TRBD1 (5 bases). The CDR3 consists of 15 residues. The V and J ends lost 7 bases and 2 bases respectively, with 15 bases between them. CDR1 and CDR2 (germline): LNHDA, SQIVND (reference sequence). CDR3 loop: CASKRRGEGNQPQHF. The CDR3 DNA is TGTGCCAGTAAAAGGAGGGGTGAAGGCAATCAGCCCCAGCATTTT.

J is TRBJ1-1 and V is TRBV5-1; maybe TRBD1 (5 bases). V shed 0 bases and J shed 11 bases, with 17 bases lying between them. The germline gives CDR1 SGHRS, CDR2 YFSETQ. This CDR3 spans 14 amino acids. CDR3 sequence (DNA): TGCGCCAGCAGCTTGGGGTCCGGCAGGGTCGGGGCTTTCTTT. Its protein product is CASSLGSGRVGAFF.

The CDR3 sequence: CASSQRGSPAYEQYF. The CDR3 nucleotides read TGCGCCAGCAGCCAACGAGGGAGCCCTGCCTACGAGCAGTACTTC. The chain is built from TRBV4-1 and TRBJ2-7; possibly TRBD2 for D (5 bases). CDR1 is MGHRA, CDR2 YSYEKL, per germline. CDR3 length equals 15 residues. The V and J ends lost 2 bases and 2 bases respectively, with 13 bases between them.

The chain joins TRBV5-1 to TRBJ2-7, with D perhaps TRBD1 (5 bases). The CDR3 runs to 15 residues. The germline gives CDR1 SGHRS, CDR2 YFSETQ. Trimming took off 1 base at V and 0 bases at J, with 11 bases between the two ends. CDR3: CASSLIWGGSYEQYF. The CDR3 DNA follows: TGCGCCAGCAGCTTGATCTGGGGCGGCTCCTACGAGCAGTACTTC.

The rearrangement joins TRBV2 to TRBJ1-1; D is possibly TRBD1 (5 bases). V gave up 2 bases and J gave up 7 bases, with 11 bases separating them. Looked up from germline, CDR1 is SNHLY and CDR2 is FYNNEI. The CDR3 totals 13 residues. Here the CDR3 reads CASSEYRGGEAFF. For the CDR3, the DNA is TGTGCCAGCAGTGAATATCGGGGGGGTGAAGCTTTCTTT.